This TCR beta chain emerged from a study of T cells in tuberculosis (dated by TCRdb to the late 2010s). In the study overall: The study combined CD1B tetramers and high-throughput TCR immunosequencing to characterize T cells specific for the mycobacterial lipid antigen glucose monomycolate (GMM). In a South African clinical cohort, IGRA-negative adolescents, IGRA-positive adolescents with latent tuberculosis and adults with active tuberculosis were compared, with 9 to 10 people in each group. Paper-wide results and their limitations: Active tuberculosis TCR-alpha repertoires showed smaller mean NN-distances to GMM-specific TCRs than IGRA-negative controls, suggesting clonal expansion of these TCRs. An accuracy of about 89% (AUROC around 0.9) was reached by a classifier using the diverse GMM-specific repertoire, compared with 70% accuracy when GEM motif frequencies were used. The smaller NN-distances were partly driven by shorter CDR3-alpha lengths in active tuberculosis patients, and the difference for TCR-beta did not reach statistical significance. Clinical samples were selected based on which cryopreserved specimens were available, and the active tuberculosis cases were adults whereas the controls were adolescents.

At study entry, adolescents were screened for latent tuberculosis infection by tuberculin skin test and QuantiFERON-TB GOLD In-Tube IGRA. Unsorted cryopreserved PBMC were immunosequenced, covering on average around 100,000 T cells per clinical donor. Eleven high schools in the Worcester region of the Western Cape, South Africa, served as enrollment sites for adolescents aged 12 to 18 years. Roughly ten M. tuberculosis-infected and some 10 uninfected adolescents were selected with matching for age and sex. PBMC from adolescents were isolated by density centrifugation from freshly drawn heparinized blood and then cryopreserved. To note about this clone: The antigen this receptor binds is unknown. It has no much larger one-base neighbor in the sample; base qualities were not kept.

The immunoSEQ multiplex PCR assay was used to generate TCR libraries, with TCR-beta and/or TCR-alpha/delta assays applied to each sample. The amplified TCR libraries were sequenced on the Illumina high-throughput platform. As for the authors' bioinformatics: Clustering and dimensionality reduction were performed using pairwise TCRdist distances among GMM-specific receptors from ex vivo sorted or in vitro expanded T cells. Each clinical repertoire was assigned a mean NN-distance score, defined as the average TCRdist to the nearest 10% of tetramer-positive reference sequences. GEM TCR motif frequency was computed as the fraction of unique TCRs matching known GEM sequences by V/J usage and CDR3 length. Linear discriminant analysis with leave-one-out cross-validation, implemented in scikit-learn, was used to classify active tuberculosis. The table was pulled from immuneACCESS by TCRdb, which kept in-frame rearrangements only. Such tables lose some clones; where checked, under half of the loss comes from unresolved V genes, and the rest has no known cause. V and J calls and clone size are as listed in that table; D and trimming were resolved from the DNA. The sample contains about 37,000 clones, around 92% of them found a single time. The ten largest clones take up about 12% of the sample.

The trim is 4 bases for V and 2 bases for J, with a gap of 10 bases between the germline ends. The CDR3 contains 14 residues, cysteine and phenylalanine counted. The retained sequence is limited to the CDR3, 42 bases, with the frame set at the first base. According to the germline V gene (reference sequence), CDR1 reads MNHEY and CDR2 reads SMNVEV. The V and J segments used are TRBV27 and TRBJ2-3; TRBD1 could be the D gene, as 5 bases match. This TCR came from a donor aged 5-35 years with latent tuberculosis or without tuberculosis infection. Some clones in this sample may be carry-over from other donors' samples. The sequencing input was PBMCs. CDR3 reads: CASSYQGATDTQYF. The nucleotide sequence reads as follows: TGTGCCAGCAGTTATCAGGGTGCCACAGATACGCAGTATTTT.